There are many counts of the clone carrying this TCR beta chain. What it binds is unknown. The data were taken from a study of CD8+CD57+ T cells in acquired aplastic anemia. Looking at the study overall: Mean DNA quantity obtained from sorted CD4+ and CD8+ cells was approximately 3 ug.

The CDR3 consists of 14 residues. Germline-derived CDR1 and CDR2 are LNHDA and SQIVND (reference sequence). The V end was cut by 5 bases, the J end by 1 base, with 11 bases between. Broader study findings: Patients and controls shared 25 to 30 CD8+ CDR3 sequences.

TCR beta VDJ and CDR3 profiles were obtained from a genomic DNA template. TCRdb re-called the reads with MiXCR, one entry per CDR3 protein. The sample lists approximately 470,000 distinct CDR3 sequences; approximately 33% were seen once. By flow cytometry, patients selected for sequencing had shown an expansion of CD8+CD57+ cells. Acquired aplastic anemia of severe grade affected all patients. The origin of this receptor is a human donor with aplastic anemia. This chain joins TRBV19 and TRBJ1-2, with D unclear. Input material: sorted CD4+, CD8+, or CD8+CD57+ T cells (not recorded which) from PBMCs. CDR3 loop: CASSPRPYNYGYTF. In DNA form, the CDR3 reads TGTGCCAGTAGTCCACGCCCATATAACTATGGCTACACCTTC.